This T cell receptor (beta chain) derives from a study of cytomegalovirus exposure and HLA in healthy donors (dated by TCRdb to about 2017). About the full investigation: According to an earlier analysis of a few hundred of the donors, about 170 million T cells yielded 117 million unique TCR beta sequences and 276 Gb of sequence data. Roughly 310 gigabases of sequencing data and roughly 90 million unique TCR sequences were included in an early release covering about 700 HLA-typed donors. Of the 300 to 500 genotyped donors, roughly 76% were placed in the genetic ancestry cluster associated with self-reported Caucasian donors. The study aimed to test whether cataloging public T cell receptors could reveal signatures of past pathogen exposure. The T cell repertoires of under 700 subjects were profiled by immunosequencing and related to cytomegalovirus serostatus. A separate validation cohort of approximately 120 different subjects was used in addition to the roughly 670-subject first cohort. To predict cytomegalovirus infection status, the study brought together high-throughput TCR immunosequencing, statistical association of individual TCRs with disease status, and machine learning. A later analysis re-examined previously published TCR beta repertoires from just over 650 donors and added high-resolution HLA genotyping to investigate patterns of TCR occurrence. In the later analysis, no new phenotypic data were used to find candidate immune exposures; instead, reliance was placed on TCR beta sequences and their occurrence across donors. To decide whether each TCR beta V gene segment behaved as functional or pseudogenic, an earlier analysis of approximately 620 of the donors relied on high-throughput TCR beta sequencing. Alongside the repertoire data, information on donor age, sex, ethnicity and CMV serostatus was compiled. A later genetic analysis took genome-wide SNP genotypes for about 55% of the roughly 700 donors and used that subset as a discovery cohort. Every discovery cohort repertoire had been produced on one sequencing platform. HLA typing covered class I and class II loci at four-digit resolution. The number of donors typed differed by locus, with roughly 620-630 for A, B, C, DRB1 and DQB1, 522 for DQA1, 606 for DPA1, and some 440 for DPB1. Because of strong linkage in the cohort, four or five DR-DQ haplotypes were treated as single units for association and clustering. On average, about 200,000 unique TCR beta nucleotide sequences were sequenced per donor among 398 genotyped donors of the cohort, with roughly 20% of those sequences being non-productive.

On this clone: What antigen it recognizes has not been identified. Per-nucleotide qualities are absent, and no much larger clonotype sits a single base away.

Results the study describes overall, beyond this receptor: Because counts were too low, 15 or so rarely observed V segments, including chromosome 9 orphons, were excluded from the earlier analysis of 587 of the donors. In an earlier analysis of approximately 600 of the donors, most TCR beta V segments were observed in productive rearrangements about 87% or about 30% of the time, broadly matching IMGT annotations. Specific HLA alleles were associated with 16,951 TCR beta sequences at a false discovery rate of 0.05 in a later analysis. Cytomegalovirus status was reported to be diagnosed by the classifier with high specificity and sensitivity in both the original and validation cohorts. Sequencing depth was assumed to be roughly uniform across donors in the presence/absence analyses, though that assumption may not hold. In this cohort, only TCR beta chains were sequenced, and detectable features were limited by the absence of alpha or paired-chain data. According to a later analysis, TCR association rates differed among HLA loci, with DRB1 alleles showing the most associated TCRs and HLA-C alleles showing the fewest. According to a later genetic analysis, donors in an Asian-associated ancestry cluster had fewer N-insertions in productive TCRs than the roughly 700-donor mean. According to a later analysis, most CMV-associated TCR beta chains appeared to be HLA-restricted, and the HLA associations seemed to be driven largely by CMV exposure. Some IMGT-functional V segments, including TRBV6-2 and TRBV6-3, could not be told apart with the 87-base-pair reads, so those segments were excluded. CMV serostatus was the only immune exposure information available for the cohort. Assigning TCR associations to individual alleles was difficult when HLA alleles, especially DR and DQ, strongly co-occurred. The authors suggested that the approach could potentially be extended to other disease states and immunological phenotypes. In a later analysis, HLA-associated TCR beta chains were found to be more clonally expanded and to have lower generation probabilities than equally common non-associated chains. In a later analysis, several top co-occurrence clusters were reported to appear linked to parvovirus B19, influenza, CMV and Epstein-Barr virus. A further reported finding was that TCR beta sequences accurately predicted the HLA-A and HLA-B alleles for most subjects in the first cohort. A later genetic analysis associated a missense DCLRE1C variant with V-gene and J-gene trimming of TCR beta chains, and an independent cohort replicated the association. In vitro tests confirmed that a few of the cytomegalovirus-associated TCR beta chains recognize cytomegalovirus antigens. A cluster of highly shared sequence variants was judged likely to represent a technical artifact of the sequencing pipeline. A total of some 180 TCR beta chains were listed by the study as associated with cytomegalovirus. Because some donors lacked HLA typing at each locus, the association tests relied only on the typed subset. Most TCR sequences were observed very rarely across donors, whereas some public TCRs were present in many individuals. Correlated functional status among segregating V segments might be attributable to linkage disequilibrium, but an unknown experimental factor could not be ruled out.

From the germline V gene, CDR1 is MDHEN and CDR2 is SYDVKM. The CDR3, from cysteine to phenylalanine, totals 11 residues. Only CDR3 DNA remains: 33 bases, in frame from the first base. The germline V and J ends show losses of 5 bases and 13 bases respectively, and no gene match explains 6 bases of the junction. The cohort consisted of some 730 healthy bone marrow donors. Cohort members were all nominally healthy when sampled, although unrecorded immune exposures were likely present. The donor tested CMV seropositive and was one of the 289 seropositive cohort members. A peripheral blood sample was collected from each donor, and TCR beta sequencing was performed on peripheral blood mononuclear cells. Genomic DNA was extracted from the blood cell samples with the Qiagen DNeasy Blood Extraction Kit. Library preparation used the immunoSEQ multiplex PCR assay. For the multiplex PCR, a mixture combining 60 forward primers for TCR Vbeta segments and 13 reverse primers for TCR Jbeta segments was used. The CDR3 region of rearranged TCR beta genes was amplified from genomic DNA by a multiplex PCR assay. Amplified TCR beta libraries were sequenced as 87-base-pair reads on the Illumina HiSeq System. Per the authors' processing: In a later analysis, tens of millions of unique TCR beta chains were counted across the 666 repertoires, and roughly 10 million of these chains were shared by at least two donors. A nearest-neighbor algorithm error-corrected the raw reads and collapsed the reads into unique sequences, merging closely related sequences to remove PCR and sequencing errors. V, D and J gene segments were assigned by aligning CDR3 sequences to IMGT reference sequences. For a sequence to be retained, a match of at least six nucleotides to both a V gene segment and a J gene segment was required. A rearrangement counted as productive if the CDR3 had no stop codons and remained in frame with V and J, and every other rearrangement counted as non-productive. CDR3 was defined by IMGT convention, running from the second conserved V-encoded cysteine to the conserved J-encoded phenylalanine. The earlier analysis of about 640 of the donors excluded any sequence lacking an unambiguous match to a single V gene segment. In an earlier analysis of about 590 of the donors, a V segment was called functional when productive rearrangements were above 56.7%, and segregating when the standard deviation between donors exceeded 5%. A statistical classification framework was built to diagnose cytomegalovirus status from the catalog of TCR beta chain sequences. A later analysis assigned V and J genes by comparing TCR nucleotide sequences with IMGT/GENE-DB human TR gene sequences. A later analysis assigned CDR3 sequences and most-parsimonious VDJ recombination scenarios with the TCRdist pipeline. In a later analysis, each TCR beta chain was defined by its CDR3 amino acid sequence together with its V-gene family, and reads lacking a unique V-gene family were excluded. In a later analysis, 500 to 700 highly shared, low-generation-probability nucleotide sequences were removed to address suspected cross-contamination and a sequencing artifact. For each public chain, a later analysis derived a clonal expansion index from normalized ranks of inferred template counts within each repertoire. In a later analysis, generation probabilities were computed using a VDJ recombination model fitted to out-of-frame rearrangements, and the results were checked against IGoR. In a later analysis, TCR-TCR, TCR-HLA and TCR-CMV co-occurrence was scored with hypergeometric tests, and a repertoire-size bias correction was applied to TCR pairs. A later analysis estimated false discovery rates by permuting HLA or CMV assignments 20 times. In a later analysis, co-occurring TCRs were grouped using DBSCAN, with TCRdist sequence similarity added in when clustering inside HLA-allele-positive subsets. Repertoires with fewer than 30,000 or more than 120,000 public chains were left out of co-occurrence clustering, as were about 5 repertoires with anomalous nucleotide sharing. Imported from immuneACCESS, the table was reduced by TCRdb to in-frame sequences with V and J called. These copies leave out some clones; in studies compared against another copy, an unresolved V gene accounts for under half, and the cause of the remainder is not known. V and J calls plus clone size are reproduced from that table; the DNA served to infer D and trimming. This sample has 150,000 to 200,000 clones in its table, and roughly 85% of those were observed once. The ten largest clones take up roughly 13% of the sample.

Material for sequencing was PBMCs. The source of this sequence is a man aged 45-60 years in good health and CMV-seropositive. The chain joins TRBV28 to TRBJ1-2, and TRBD1 matches 8 of the central bases. The CDR3 region has the sequence CASSNDRGRTF. The DNA reads TGTGCCAGCAGTAACGACAGGGGCCGCACCTTC.